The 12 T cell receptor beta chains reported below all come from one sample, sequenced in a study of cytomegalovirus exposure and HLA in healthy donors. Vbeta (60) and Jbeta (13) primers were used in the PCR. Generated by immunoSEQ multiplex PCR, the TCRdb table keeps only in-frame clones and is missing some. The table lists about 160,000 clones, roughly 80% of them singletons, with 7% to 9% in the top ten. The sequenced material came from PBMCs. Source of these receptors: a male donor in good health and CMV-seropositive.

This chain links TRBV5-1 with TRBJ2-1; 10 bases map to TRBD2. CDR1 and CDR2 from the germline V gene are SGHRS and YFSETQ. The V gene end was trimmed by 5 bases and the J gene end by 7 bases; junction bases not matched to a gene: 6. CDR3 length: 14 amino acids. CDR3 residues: CASRTSSGSNEQFF. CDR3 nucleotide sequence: TGCGCCAGCAGAACGTCTAGCGGGAGTAATGAGCAGTTCTTC.

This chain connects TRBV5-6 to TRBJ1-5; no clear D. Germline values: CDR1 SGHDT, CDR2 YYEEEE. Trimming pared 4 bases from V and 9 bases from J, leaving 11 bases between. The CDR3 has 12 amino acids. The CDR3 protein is CASSQSGRPQHF. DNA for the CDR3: TGTGCCAGCAGCCAAAGTGGGAGGCCCCAGCATTTT. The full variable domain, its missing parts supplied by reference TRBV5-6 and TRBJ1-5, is DAGVTQSPTHLIKTRGQQVTLRCSPKSGHDTVSWYQQALGQGPQFIFQYYEEEERQRGNFPDRFSGHQFPNYSSELNVNALLLGDSALYLCASSQSGRPQHFGDGTRLSIL.

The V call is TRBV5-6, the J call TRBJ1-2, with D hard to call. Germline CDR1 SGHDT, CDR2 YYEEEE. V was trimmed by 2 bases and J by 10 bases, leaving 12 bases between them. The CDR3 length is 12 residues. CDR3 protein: CASSLSRSAYTF. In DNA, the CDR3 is TGTGCCAGCAGCTTATCCAGGTCCGCCTACACCTTC. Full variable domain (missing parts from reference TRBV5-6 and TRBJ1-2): DAGVTQSPTHLIKTRGQQVTLRCSPKSGHDTVSWYQQALGQGPQFIFQYYEEEERQRGNFPDRFSGHQFPNYSSELNVNALLLGDSALYLCASSLSRSAYTFGSGTRLTVV.

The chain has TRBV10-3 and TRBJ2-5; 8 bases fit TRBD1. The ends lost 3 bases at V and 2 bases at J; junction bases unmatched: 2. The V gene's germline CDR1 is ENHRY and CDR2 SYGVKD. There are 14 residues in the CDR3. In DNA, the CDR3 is TGTGCCATCAGTGATGGGACAGGTCAAGAGACCCAGTACTTC. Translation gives CAISDGTGQETQYF.

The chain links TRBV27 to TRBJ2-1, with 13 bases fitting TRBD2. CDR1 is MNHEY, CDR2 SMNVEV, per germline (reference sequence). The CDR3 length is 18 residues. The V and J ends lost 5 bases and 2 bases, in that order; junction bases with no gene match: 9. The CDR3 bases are TGTGCCAGCAGTATCCCCGGACTAGCGGGAGATCCCTACAATGAGCAGTTCTTC. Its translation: CASSIPGLAGDPYNEQFF.

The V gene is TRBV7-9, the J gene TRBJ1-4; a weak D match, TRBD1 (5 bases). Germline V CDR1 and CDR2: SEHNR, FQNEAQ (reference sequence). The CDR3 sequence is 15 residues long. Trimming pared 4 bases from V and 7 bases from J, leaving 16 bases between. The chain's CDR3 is CASSSPPGRREKLFF. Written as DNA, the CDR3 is TGTGCCAGCAGCTCTCCCCCAGGGCGGCGTGAAAAACTGTTTTTT.

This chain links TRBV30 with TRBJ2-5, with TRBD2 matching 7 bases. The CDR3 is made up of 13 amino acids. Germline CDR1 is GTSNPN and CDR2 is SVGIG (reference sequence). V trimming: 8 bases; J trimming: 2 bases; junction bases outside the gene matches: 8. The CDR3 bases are TGTGCCCACGATCCTAGCGGTCAAGAGACCCAGTACTTC. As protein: CAHDPSGQETQYF. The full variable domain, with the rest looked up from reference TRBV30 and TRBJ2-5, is SQTIHQWPATLVQPVGSPLSLECTVEGTSNPNLYWYRQAAGRGLQLLFYSVGIGQISSEVPQNLSASRPQDRQFILSSKKLLLSDSGFYLCAHDPSGQETQYFGPGTRLLVL.

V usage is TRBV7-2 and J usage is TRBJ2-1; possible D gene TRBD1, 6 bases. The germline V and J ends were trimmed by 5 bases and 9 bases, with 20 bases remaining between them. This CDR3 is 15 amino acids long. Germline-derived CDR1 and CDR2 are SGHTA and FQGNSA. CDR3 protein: CASSITGIDNIEQFF. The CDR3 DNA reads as TGTGCCAGCAGCATCACAGGGATTGACAACATTGAGCAGTTCTTC.

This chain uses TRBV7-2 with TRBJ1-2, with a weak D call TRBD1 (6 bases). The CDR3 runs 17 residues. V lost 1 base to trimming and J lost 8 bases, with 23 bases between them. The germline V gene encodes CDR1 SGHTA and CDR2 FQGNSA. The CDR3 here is CASSLVFWDNTKGGYTF. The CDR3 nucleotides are TGTGCCAGCAGCTTAGTCTTTTGGGACAACACAAAAGGGGGCTACACCTTC. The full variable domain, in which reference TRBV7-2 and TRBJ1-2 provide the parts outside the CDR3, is GAGVSQSPSNKVTEKGKDVELRCDPISGHTALYWYRQSLGQGLEFLIYFQGNSAPDKSGLPSDRFSAERTGGSVSTLTIQRTQQEDSAVYLCASSLVFWDNTKGGYTFGSGTRLTVV.

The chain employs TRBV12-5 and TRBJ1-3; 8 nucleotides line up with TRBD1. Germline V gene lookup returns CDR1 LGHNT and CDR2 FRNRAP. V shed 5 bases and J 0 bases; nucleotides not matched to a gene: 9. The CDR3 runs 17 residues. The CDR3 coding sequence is TGTGCTAGTGGTATCCCATCGGGACAGGCCTCTGGAAACACCATATATTTT. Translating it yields CASGIPSGQASGNTIYF.

CDR3 coding DNA: TGTGCCTGTATAGTTAATGAAAAACTGTTTTTT. This codes for CACIVNEKLFF. The chain is built from TRBV30 and TRBJ1-4; D is unclear. Germline CDR1 GTSNPN, CDR2 SVGIG (reference sequence). Trimming cost V 6 bases and J 4 bases, with 6 bases left between them. This CDR3 has 11 residues.

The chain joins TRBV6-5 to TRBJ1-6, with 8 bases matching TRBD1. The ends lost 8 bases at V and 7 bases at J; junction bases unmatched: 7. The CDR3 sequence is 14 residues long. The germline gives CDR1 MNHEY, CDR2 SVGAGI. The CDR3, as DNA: TGTGCCAGCGGTGGGGCAGGGGGCAATTCACCCCTCCACTTT. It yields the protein CASGGAGGNSPLHF.